One TCR beta chain is described in this entry. The repertoire was sequenced with immunoSEQ multiplex PCR; TCRdb's copy has only in-frame clones and lacks some. The data show roughly 250,000 clones, with about 80% seen just once and around 3.5% held by the top ten. This record belongs to a study of blood T cell repertoires in COVID-19. V gave up 0 bases and J gave up 6 bases; unmatched junction bases: 4. The CDR3 contains 15 residues. CDR1 LGHNA and CDR2 YNFKEQ come from the germline V gene. This TCR derives from a woman aged 40 to 50 who had been exposed to COVID-19. Material for sequencing was PBMCs or T cells enriched from blood (not recorded which). The V call is TRBV4-2, the J call TRBJ1-2; 10 bases agree with TRBD1. CDR3 nucleotides: TGTGCCAGCAGCCAAGATCAGGACAGGGGGGATGGCTACACCTTC. This translates into CASSQDQDRGDGYTF.